This TCR beta chain was found in a study of CD4+ T cells in melanoma. To note about this clone: No antigen is known for it.

The data were produced by immunoSEQ multiplex PCR, yet TCRdb's version contains in-frame clones alone and is incomplete. This sample carries roughly 19,000 clones, roughly 78% of them seen once, and the ten largest clones take around 8.9%. In germline, CDR1 is SGHAT, CDR2 FQNNGV. This CDR3 spans 16 amino acids. Trimming left V 0 bases short and J 1 base short, with 7 bases between. Regarding the study as a whole: In melanoma, neoantigen-specific CD4+ T cells reportedly differed in differentiation state. A reported correlation linked neoantigen-specific CD4+ T cells to CD8+, macrophage and B cell function.

V is TRBV11-2 and J is TRBJ2-6; D unresolved. This receptor was taken from a human donor with melanoma. CDR3 sequence reads: CASSLDLVSGANVLTF. The CDR3 nucleotides read TGTGCCAGCAGCTTAGATCTAGTTTCTGGGGCCAACGTCCTGACTTTC. The whole variable domain, filled in from reference TRBV11-2 and TRBJ2-6, reads EAGVAQSPRYKIIEKRQSVAFWCNPISGHATLYWYQQILGQGPKLLIQFQNNGVVDDSQLPKDRFSAERLKGVDSTLKIQPAKLEDSAVYLCASSLDLVSGANVLTFGAGSRLTVL.